The text below deals with one T cell receptor beta chain. These data are taken from a study of blood T cell repertoires in COVID-19. Study at large: Both acute and convalescent COVID-19 samples were obtained from the United States, Italy and Spain. From T cells, B-cell-depleted T cells, or PBMCs came the material, which was cDNA or gDNA.

How the authors handled the data: Reference gene primer amplification yielded estimated nucleated cell counts. Only in-frame clones appear in the TCRdb table, and some are missing; sequencing was by immunoSEQ multiplex PCR. The V and J calls and clone size were taken over from that table, and D and trimming were inferred from the DNA. The table shows 310,000 or so clones, with 80% to 90% occurring only once. The CDR3 totals 17 residues. Trimming removed 3 bases from V and 6 bases from J; junction bases left unmatched: 9. Per germline, CDR1 LGHNA and CDR2 YNFKEQ. The sample taken for sequencing was peripheral blood. The clonotype comes from a man younger than 35 who had recovered from COVID-19. The V gene is TRBV4-2, the J gene TRBJ2-2, with 11 bases matching TRBD1. The CDR3 DNA is TGTGCCAGCAGCCATCCCGGGACAGGGGGTCGGGCCGGGGAGCTGTTTTTT. Residues: CASSHPGTGGRAGELFF.